Sequencing of this TCR beta chain was carried out in a study of sequential checkpoint blockade in melanoma. Turning to the study itself: Randomization was 1:1 between first-line nivolumab→ipilimumab and ipilimumab→nivolumab.

Profiled with immunoSEQ multiplex PCR; TCRdb holds only in-frame clones, not every one. Of some 11,000 clones in the sample, about 80% are singletons; the top ten hold under 75%. The CDR3 has 16 residues. The germline V and J ends were trimmed by 0 bases and 5 bases, with 16 bases remaining between them. Per germline, CDR1 SGHVS and CDR2 FQNEAQ. Treatment noted: randomized to nivolumab then ipilimumab (arm A) or the reverse (arm B). The sample was CD8+ T cells sorted from blood (inferred from file names), taken from a patient given nivolumab and ipilimumab in sequence. This sequence originates from a human donor with melanoma. The chain recombines TRBV7-8 with TRBJ2-5; no clear D gene. The chain's CDR3 is CASSLAFFSGEETQYF. Here the CDR3 DNA reads TGTGCCAGCAGCTTAGCCTTTTTTTCGGGTGAGGAGACCCAGTACTTC.